What follows is one TCR beta chain and its context. The data derive from a study of blood T cell repertoires in COVID-19. Assay used: immunoSEQ multiplex PCR; TCRdb lists only in-frame clones, some missing. The sample contains more than 70,000 clones, under 85% of which appear only once. Sequencing input: peripheral blood. This clonotype was sampled from a human donor in a cohort sampled during active COVID-19.

The CDR3 loop is CASSLAPQDNQPQHF. The CDR3 DNA follows: TGCGCCAGCAGCTTGGCCCCACAGGACAATCAGCCCCAGCATTTT. V and J are TRBV5-1 and TRBJ1-5, with D possibly matching TRBD1 (5 bases). CDR3 size: 15 residues. The V end lost 0 bases, the J end lost 3 bases, and 10 bases lay between the germline ends. The germline CDR1 and CDR2 sequences are SGHRS and YFSETQ.